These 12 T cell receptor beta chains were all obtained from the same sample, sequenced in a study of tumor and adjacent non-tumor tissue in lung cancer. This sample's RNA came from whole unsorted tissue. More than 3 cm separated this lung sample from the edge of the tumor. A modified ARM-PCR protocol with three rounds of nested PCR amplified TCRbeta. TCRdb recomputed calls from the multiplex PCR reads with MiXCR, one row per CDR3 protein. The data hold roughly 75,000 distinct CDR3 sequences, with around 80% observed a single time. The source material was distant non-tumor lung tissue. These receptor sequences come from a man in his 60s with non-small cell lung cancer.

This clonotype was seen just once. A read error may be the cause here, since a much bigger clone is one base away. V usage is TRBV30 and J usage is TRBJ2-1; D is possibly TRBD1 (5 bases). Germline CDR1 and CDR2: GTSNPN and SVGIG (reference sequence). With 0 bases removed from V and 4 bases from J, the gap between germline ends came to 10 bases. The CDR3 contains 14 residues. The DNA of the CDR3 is TGTGCCTGGAGTGTCGCTAGGGGTTACAATGAGCAGTTCTTC. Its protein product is CAWSVARGYNEQFF.

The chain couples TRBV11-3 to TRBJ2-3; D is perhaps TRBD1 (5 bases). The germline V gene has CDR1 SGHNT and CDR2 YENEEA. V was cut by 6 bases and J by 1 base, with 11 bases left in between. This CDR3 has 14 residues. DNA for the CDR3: TGTGCCAGCAGTTTGATGACAGGCACAGATACGCAGTATTTT. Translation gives CASSLMTGTDTQYF. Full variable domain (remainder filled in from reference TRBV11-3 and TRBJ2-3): EAGVVQSPRYKIIEKKQPVAFWCNPISGHNTLYWYLQNLGQGPELLIRYENEEAVDDSQLPKDRFSAERLKGVDSTLKIQPAELGDSAVYLCASSLMTGTDTQYFGPGTRLTVL.

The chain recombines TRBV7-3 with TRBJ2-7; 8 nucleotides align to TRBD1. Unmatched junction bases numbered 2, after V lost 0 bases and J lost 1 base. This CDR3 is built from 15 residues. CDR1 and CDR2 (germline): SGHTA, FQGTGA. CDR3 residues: CASSLTQGASYEQYF. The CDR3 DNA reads TGTGCCAGCAGCTTAACCCAGGGGGCGTCCTACGAGCAGTACTTC.

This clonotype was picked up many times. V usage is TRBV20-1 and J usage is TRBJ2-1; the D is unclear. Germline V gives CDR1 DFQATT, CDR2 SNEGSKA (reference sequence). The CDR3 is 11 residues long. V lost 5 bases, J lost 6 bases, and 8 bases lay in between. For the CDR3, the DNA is TGCAGTGCTCCTCGGATCAATGAGCAGTTCTTC. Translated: CSAPRINEQFF.

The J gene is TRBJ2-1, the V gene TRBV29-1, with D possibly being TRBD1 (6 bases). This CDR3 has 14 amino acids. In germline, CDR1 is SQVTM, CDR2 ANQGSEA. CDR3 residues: CIVGQLSSYNEQFF. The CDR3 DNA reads TGCATAGTCGGACAGTTAAGCTCCTACAATGAGCAGTTCTTC.

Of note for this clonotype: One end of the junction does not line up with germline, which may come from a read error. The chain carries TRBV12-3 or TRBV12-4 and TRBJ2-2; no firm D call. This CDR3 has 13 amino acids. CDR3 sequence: CVSSSLATGELFF. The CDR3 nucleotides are TGTGTCAGCAGTTCATTAGCTACCGGGGAGCTGTTTTTT.

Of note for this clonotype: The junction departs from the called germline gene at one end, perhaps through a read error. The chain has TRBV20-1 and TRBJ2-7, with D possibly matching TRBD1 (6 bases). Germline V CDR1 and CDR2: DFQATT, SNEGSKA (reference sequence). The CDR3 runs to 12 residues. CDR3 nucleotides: TGTAGTGCTAGATACAGGGCGGACGAGCAGTACTTC. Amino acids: CSARYRADEQYF.

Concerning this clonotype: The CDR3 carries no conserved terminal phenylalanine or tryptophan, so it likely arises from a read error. The CDR3 nucleotides are TGTGCCAGCGGAAGCGGGGCGTACATAGATACGCAGTATTCT. Translating it yields CASGSGAYIDTQYS. The chain carries TRBV5-4 and TRBJ2-3; TRBD2 matches 7 bases. CDR3 length: 14 residues. Germline CDR1 and CDR2: SGHNT and YYREEE (reference sequence). V shed 7 bases, J shed 5 bases, and the junction held 10 bases outside the gene matches.

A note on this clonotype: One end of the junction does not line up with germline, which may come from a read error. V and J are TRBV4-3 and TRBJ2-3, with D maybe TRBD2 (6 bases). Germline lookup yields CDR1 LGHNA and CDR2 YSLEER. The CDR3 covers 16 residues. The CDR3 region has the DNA TGCGCCTGCAGTCAAGATAGAGCGGGCACCACAGATATGCAGTATTTT. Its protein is CACSQDRAGTTDMQYF.

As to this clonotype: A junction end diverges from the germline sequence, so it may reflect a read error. This chain's CDR3 is CVSSKPSGSYERYF. The CDR3 DNA sequence: TGTGTCAGCAGTAAGCCTAGCGGGAGCTACGAGCGGTACTTC. V and J are TRBV6-2 or TRBV6-3 and TRBJ2-7, with 10 nucleotides matching TRBD2. This CDR3 has 14 residues. From germline, CDR1 is MNHEY and CDR2 SVGEGT.

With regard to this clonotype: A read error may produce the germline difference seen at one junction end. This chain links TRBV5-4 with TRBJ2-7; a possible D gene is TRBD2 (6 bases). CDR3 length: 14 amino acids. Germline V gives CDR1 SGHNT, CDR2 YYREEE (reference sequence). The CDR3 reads CASSREALAYDQYF. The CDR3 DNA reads TGTGCCAGCAGCAGGGAGGCCCTGGCATACGACCAGTACTTC.

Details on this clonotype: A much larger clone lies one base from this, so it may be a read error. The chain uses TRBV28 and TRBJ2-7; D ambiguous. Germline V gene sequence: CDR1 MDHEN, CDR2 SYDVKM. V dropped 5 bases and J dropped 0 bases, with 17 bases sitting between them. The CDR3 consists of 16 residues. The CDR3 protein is CASSIYKGLISYEQYF. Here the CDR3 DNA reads TGTGCCAGCAGTATATATAAGGGTCTTATCTCCTACGAGCAGTACTTC.